This is a list of T cell receptor beta chains from one sample in a study of beta chain features in type 1 diabetes. Method: immunoSEQ multiplex PCR; TCRdb's copy keeps in-frame clones and lacks some. Of a few hundred thousand clones listed, around 12% are singletons. The specimen was naive CD4+ T cells from blood. Source of these receptors: a man in his late teens or twenties in good health. Both conserved end residues are part of each CDR3. Each record gives: CDR3 length, V gene, clone size, D gene, J gene, CDR3 protein, CDR3 DNA. The D gene is left open where the match is weak. Only part of the rows carry a size: once, few, many, or a class if the clone is expanded.

12	TRBV6-5	NA	TRBD1	TRBJ2-4	CASSGTGAFRYF	TGTGCCAGCAGTGGGACAGGGGCGTTTCGGTACTTC
15	TRBV6-5	few	NA	TRBJ1-1	CASSYAGRVNTEAFF	TGTGCCAGCAGTTACGCGGGCCGGGTGAACACTGAAGCTTTCTTT
16	TRBV7-3	NA	TRBD2	TRBJ2-3	CASSLGLAGAADTQYF	TGTGCCAGCAGCTTGGGACTAGCGGGAGCGGCAGATACGCAGTATTTT
17	TRBV9	few	NA	TRBJ1-3	CASSVATTGLSGNTIYF	TGTGCCAGCAGCGTCGCAACGACAGGACTCTCTGGAAACACCATATATTTT
16	TRBV9	NA	TRBD2	TRBJ2-7	CASSGRGLADSYEQYF	TGTGCCAGCAGCGGAAGGGGACTAGCGGATTCCTACGAGCAGTACTTC
13	TRBV29-1	NA	TRBD1	TRBJ1-1	CSGYDRANTEAFF	TGCAGCGGGTATGACAGGGCCAACACTGAAGCTTTCTTT
16	TRBV6-5	NA	TRBD1	TRBJ1-2	CASSYLLQGGAGGYTF	TGTGCCAGCAGTTACCTGCTACAGGGGGGTGCTGGTGGCTACACCTTC
19	TRBV7-9	NA	TRBD2	TRBJ2-2	CASSSLAGGQESNTGELFF	TGTGCCAGCAGCTCTCTAGCGGGGGGGCAGGAGTCCAACACCGGGGAGCTGTTTTTT
13	TRBV28	few	TRBD2	TRBJ2-3	CASEAGSTDTQYF	TGTGCCAGCGAAGCGGGGAGCACAGATACGCAGTATTTT
15	TRBV5-1	NA	NA	TRBJ2-6	CASSPRVTGANVLTF	TGCGCCAGCAGCCCCAGGGTAACAGGGGCCAACGTCCTGACTTTC
14	TRBV4-3	NA	TRBD1	TRBJ1-2	CASSHGTGGYGYTF	TGCGCCAGCAGCCACGGGACAGGGGGGTATGGCTACACCTTC
15	TRBV5-1	few	TRBD1	TRBJ1-1	CASLTGTGIDTEAFF	TGCGCCAGCCTAACTGGGACAGGGATCGACACTGAAGCTTTCTTT
15	TRBV5-1	NA	TRBD2	TRBJ2-1	CASSPQWPSGGEQFF	TGCGCCAGCAGCCCACAATGGCCTAGCGGGGGTGAGCAGTTCTTC
13	TRBV6-5	NA	NA	TRBJ2-7	CATGLTTPYEQYF	TGTGCCACCGGGTTGACTACTCCCTACGAGCAGTACTTC
15	TRBV9	NA	NA	TRBJ2-2	CASSVASVSAGELFF	TGTGCCAGCAGCGTAGCTTCCGTAAGCGCCGGGGAGCTGTTTTTT
14	TRBV6-5	NA	TRBD1	TRBJ1-2	CASSTGGGNYGYTF	TGTGCCAGCAGCACAGGGGGCGGTAACTATGGCTACACCTTC
15	TRBV7-2	NA	NA	TRBJ2-5	CASTFRGGHQETQYF	TGTGCCAGCACCTTTCGCGGGGGCCACCAAGAGACCCAGTACTTC
16	TRBV7-2	NA	NA	TRBJ2-7	CASSSISPRGRYEQYF	TGTGCCAGCAGCTCAATATCCCCCAGGGGCCGGTACGAGCAGTACTTC
15	TRBV9	few	NA	TRBJ2-3	CASSEGTSMADTQYF	TGTGCCAGCAGCGAGGGGACTTCTATGGCGGATACGCAGTATTTT
13	TRBV25-1	NA	NA	TRBJ1-1	CASSYWGNTEAFF	TGTGCCAGCAGTTACTGGGGCAACACTGAAGCTTTCTTT
15	TRBV9	NA	TRBD2	TRBJ2-3	CASSVELAGGDTQYF	TGTGCCAGCAGCGTAGAACTAGCGGGAGGAGATACGCAGTATTTT
13	TRBV28	NA	NA	TRBJ2-5	CASSRTVTETQYF	TGTGCCAGCAGCCGGACTGTAACGGAGACCCAGTACTTC
14	TRBV18	few	TRBD2	TRBJ2-1	CASSPRAGESEQFF	TGTGCCAGCTCACCAAGAGCGGGAGAATCTGAGCAGTTCTTC
13	TRBV30	once	NA	TRBJ1-5	CAWSGGGSQPQHF	TGTGCCTGGAGTGGCGGGGGAAGTCAGCCCCAGCATTTT
16	TRBV6-1	NA	NA	TRBJ2-3	CASSGTRASRADTQYF	TGTGCCAGCAGTGGAACCAGGGCAAGTCGCGCAGATACGCAGTATTTT
15	TRBV6-6	NA	NA	TRBJ1-2	CASSYSIGFSYGYTF	TGTGCCAGCAGTTACTCGATCGGGTTTAGCTATGGCTACACCTTC
12	TRBV30	NA	NA	TRBJ2-5	CAWGYRKETQYF	TGTGCTTGGGGGTACAGAAAAGAGACCCAGTACTTC
15	TRBV18	few	TRBD1	TRBJ2-5	CASSRGQAIQETQYF	TGTGCCAGCTCACGTGGACAGGCCATCCAAGAGACCCAGTACTTC
13	TRBV7-3	NA	NA	TRBJ2-1	CASSLVGGREQFF	TGTGCCAGCAGCTTAGTGGGTGGGCGCGAGCAGTTCTTC
14	TRBV28	few	TRBD2	TRBJ2-7	CASSVTSGSYEQYF	TGTGCCAGCAGTGTAACTAGCGGATCCTACGAGCAGTACTTC
15	TRBV7-2	NA	NA	TRBJ2-7	CASSFSAGQNYEQYF	TGTGCCAGCAGCTTTTCTGCGGGACAGAACTACGAGCAGTACTTC
13	TRBV5-4	NA	NA	TRBJ2-3	CASSVTGTDTQYF	TGTGCCAGCAGCGTCACAGGGACAGATACGCAGTATTTT
16	TRBV7-9	NA	NA	TRBJ1-5	CASSSGLVNRGDPQHF	TGTGCCAGCAGCTCGGGATTGGTGAACCGCGGGGATCCCCAGCATTTT
14	TRBV2	NA	NA	TRBJ2-7	CASTQVVAAYEQYF	TGTGCCAGCACCCAAGTGGTGGCAGCCTACGAGCAGTACTTC
16	TRBV5-5	NA	NA	TRBJ2-5	CASSLDTGPFVETQYF	TGTGCCAGCAGCTTGGATACAGGGCCCTTTGTGGAGACCCAGTACTTC
15	TRBV30	few	TRBD1	TRBJ2-1	CAWSTGVGIGNEQFF	TGTGCCTGGAGTACAGGGGTCGGGATTGGGAATGAGCAGTTCTTC
12	TRBV28	NA	NA	TRBJ1-2	CASTSGNYGYTF	TGTGCCAGCACCTCAGGCAACTATGGCTACACCTTC